Here is one TCR beta chain with its context. The length of the CDR3 is 15 residues. The V segment lost 4 bases and the J segment 4 bases; nucleotides outside the gene matches: 4. Germline V lookup: CDR1 MGHRA, CDR2 YSYEKL. The sample originates from a study of blood T cell repertoires in COVID-19. Study-wide background: The samples span acute and convalescent COVID-19 from the United States, Italy and Spain. PBMCs, B-cell-depleted T cells, or T cells were the source of the cDNA or gDNA that made up the material.

As handled by the study authors: For nucleated cells, counts were estimated from reference gene primer amplification. TCRdb keeps only in-frame clones here, not all; method: immunoSEQ multiplex PCR. The V and J calls and clone size come from that table; D and trimming were worked out from the DNA. The sample has about 240,000 clones; 75% to 90% are singletons. V is TRBV4-1 and J is TRBJ2-3; TRBD1 matches 11 bases. The sequence derives from a man in his fifties or sixties who had recovered from COVID-19. Material: peripheral blood. The chain's CDR3 is CASSPGQGAPDTQYF. The CDR3 DNA reads as TGCGCCAGCAGCCCCGGACAGGGGGCCCCAGATACGCAGTATTTT.